One and the same sample provided the 27 T cell receptor beta chains below, sequenced in a study of naive and memory T cell subsets. The beta constant-region primer was an equimolar mix of two oligonucleotides covering TRBC1 and TRBC2. Each CDR3 protein is one row after TCRdb ran MiXCR on the UMI-ligation and nested PCR reads. The sample has around 160,000 distinct CDR3 sequences, 17% seen once. Sequencing was carried out using naive CD4+ T cells from blood. All receptors come from a human donor in good health.

This clonotype was counted between two and nine times. This chain uses TRBV7-3 with TRBJ1-1, with D tentatively TRBD1 (5 bases). The germline V gene encodes CDR1 SGHTA and CDR2 FQGTGA. The CDR3 covers 15 residues. The V end lost 2 bases, the J end lost 7 bases, and 17 bases lay between the germline ends. The CDR3 coding sequence is TGTGCCAGCAGCTTACGGTATGGGGCACCAGATGAAGCTTTCTTT. This sequence encodes CASSLRYGAPDEAFF.

This clonotype was seen a few times. V is TRBV7-6 and J is TRBJ2-3, with 8 bases lining up with TRBD2. There are 19 residues in the CDR3. Germline CDR1 reads SGHVS; CDR2 reads FNYEAQ. Losses at the gene ends were 1 base for V and 3 bases for J; bases not matched to a gene: 15. The CDR3 protein is CASSLGASGGEGRTDTQYF. The CDR3 DNA follows: TGTGCCAGCAGCTTAGGGGCGTCGGGAGGGGAAGGAAGGACAGATACGCAGTATTTT.

V is TRBV7-2 and J is TRBJ1-3, with D unresolved. This CDR3 has 16 residues. V lost 3 bases, J lost 4 bases, and 16 bases lay in between. In germline, CDR1 is SGHTA, CDR2 FQGNSA. CDR3 protein: CASSFGSRGAGNTIYF. The CDR3 DNA follows: TGTGCCAGCAGCTTCGGGAGTCGGGGTGCGGGAAACACCATATATTTT.

The rearrangement uses TRBV20-1 and TRBJ2-7; 11 bases match TRBD2. After removal of 2 bases from V and 5 bases from J, the junction contained 8 bases not matched to a gene. The CDR3 sequence is 15 residues long. Germline V CDR1 and CDR2: DFQATT, SNEGSKA (reference sequence). The DNA for the CDR3 is TGCAGTGCTAGAATAGGGACTAGCGGACATCACGAGCAGTACTTC. It translates to CSARIGTSGHHEQYF.

V is TRBV20-1 and J is TRBJ2-1; 9 nucleotides line up with TRBD2. CDR1 DFQATT and CDR2 SNEGSKA come from the germline V gene (reference sequence). V was pared by 5 bases and J by 10 bases, with 9 bases of the junction left unmatched. CDR3 length equals 13 residues. Written as DNA, the CDR3 is TGCAGTGCTGCCGCCGCGACTAGCGGAGAGCAGTTCTTC. Its translation: CSAAAATSGEQFF.

The chain uses TRBV18 and TRBJ2-1, with 8 nucleotides matching TRBD1. This CDR3 spans 15 amino acids. Losses at the gene ends were 3 bases for V and 3 bases for J; bases not matched to a gene: 4. Looked up from germline, CDR1 is KGHSH and CDR2 is LQKENI. CDR3 loop: CASSPNRGVYNEQFF. CDR3 nucleotides: TGTGCCAGCTCACCTAACAGGGGGGTCTACAATGAGCAGTTCTTC.

This clonotype was counted only a few times. This chain uses TRBV18 with TRBJ1-1, with 7 bases that match TRBD1. The CDR3 is made up of 14 amino acids. Per the germline V gene, CDR1 is KGHSH and CDR2 is LQKENI. Germline trimming cut 6 bases from V and 4 bases from J; bases unmatched to any gene: 8. CDR3 residues: CASSPAQGSTEAFF. CDR3 coding DNA: TGTGCCAGCTCCCCAGCACAGGGGAGCACTGAAGCTTTCTTT. The whole variable domain, filled in from reference TRBV18 and TRBJ1-1, reads NAGVMQNPRHLVRRRGQEARLRCSPMKGHSHVYWYRQLPEEGLKFMVYLQKENIIDESGMPKERFSAEFPKEGPSILRIQQVVRGDSAAYFCASSPAQGSTEAFFGQGTRLTVV.

In this sample, this clonotype turned up a few times. J is TRBJ2-7 and V is TRBV7-2; 8 bases are shared with TRBD2. After removal of 2 bases from V and 0 bases from J, the junction contained 6 bases not matched to a gene. The germline V gene has CDR1 SGHTA and CDR2 FQGNSA. This CDR3 region has 16 residues. The CDR3 sequence is CASSLWERERSYEQYF. CDR3 nucleotides: TGTGCCAGCAGCTTATGGGAGCGGGAGCGCTCCTACGAGCAGTACTTC.

This clonotype was seen ten or more times. This chain joins TRBV6-5 and TRBJ2-1; TRBD2 matches at 10 bases. CDR3 length: 17 residues. The ends lost 0 bases at V and 0 bases at J; junction bases unmatched: 2. Germline V gene lookup returns CDR1 MNHEY and CDR2 SVGAGI. CDR3 sequence (DNA): TGTGCCAGCAGTTACTCCCCTAGCGGGAGCTCCTACAATGAGCAGTTCTTC. Translation: CASSYSPSGSSYNEQFF.

This sequence joins TRBV29-1 and TRBJ1-1; D remains ambiguous. CDR1 SQVTM and CDR2 ANQGSEA come from the germline V gene. Trimming pared 6 bases from V and 6 bases from J, leaving 14 bases between. CDR3 length: 12 amino acids. Written as DNA, the CDR3 is TGCAGCGTAAGTGGGTGCCTATCTGAAGCTTTCTTT. As protein: CSVSGCLSEAFF.

This clonotype was counted a few times. The chain recombines TRBV20-1 with TRBJ2-3; tentative D call: TRBD1 (5 bases). Germline CDR1 and CDR2: DFQATT and SNEGSKA (reference sequence). Trimming removed 2 bases at V and 4 bases at J, with 13 bases between. This CDR3 comprises 14 residues. CDR3 in amino acids: CSARPRVAADTQYF. In nucleotides, the CDR3 is TGCAGTGCTAGACCCAGGGTAGCCGCAGATACGCAGTATTTT.

This clonotype has a handful of counts. The chain uses TRBV30 and TRBJ2-1; either TRBD1 or TRBD2 may fit D (6 bases each). The V gene lost 4 bases and the J gene lost 5 bases, with 12 bases spanning the gap. CDR1 and CDR2 from the germline V gene are GTSNPN and SVGIG (reference sequence). The CDR3 has 13 residues. As DNA, the CDR3 is TGTGCCTGGATAGGGGGGACCAACAATGAGCAGTTCTTC. Translation: CAWIGGTNNEQFF. The full variable domain, in which reference TRBV30 and TRBJ2-1 provide the parts outside the CDR3, is SQTIHQWPATLVQPVGSPLSLECTVEGTSNPNLYWYRQAAGRGLQLLFYSVGIGQISSEVPQNLSASRPQDRQFILSSKKLLLSDSGFYLCAWIGGTNNEQFFGPGTRLTVL.

This clonotype appeared many times. The rearrangement links TRBV4-2 to TRBJ2-2; possible D gene TRBD1, 5 bases. The CDR3 extends over 14 amino acids. Germline-derived CDR1 and CDR2 are LGHNA and YNFKEQ. Trimming removed 2 bases from V and 7 bases from J, with 11 bases in between. The CDR3 region is CASSQQGQGGELFF. In DNA, the CDR3 is TGTGCCAGCAGCCAACAGGGTCAGGGCGGGGAGCTGTTTTTT.

This clonotype came up a few times. The gene calls are TRBV19 and TRBJ1-2; no definite D call. The CDR3 runs to 11 residues. The V and J ends lost 4 bases and 4 bases respectively, with 4 bases between them. Germline V gene data show CDR1 as LNHDA and CDR2 as SQIVND (reference sequence). The CDR3 loop reads CASSNPYGYTF. The CDR3 nucleotides are TGTGCCAGTAGTAACCCCTATGGCTACACCTTC. Full variable domain (remainder filled in from reference TRBV19 and TRBJ1-2): DGGITQSPKYLFRKEGQNVTLSCEQNLNHDAMYWYRQDPGQGLRLIYYSQIVNDFQKGDIAEGYSVSREKKESFPLTVTSAQKNPTAFYLCASSNPYGYTFGSGTRLTVV.

V and J are TRBV6-2 or TRBV6-3 and TRBJ2-1; 11 positions match TRBD2. This CDR3 spans 15 amino acids. The V and J ends lost 2 bases and 7 bases, in that order; junction bases with no gene match: 4. Per the germline V gene, CDR1 is MNHEY and CDR2 is SVGEGT. The CDR3 spells CASSYPASGRNEQFF. In DNA, the CDR3 is TGTGCCAGCAGTTACCCCGCTAGCGGGAGGAATGAGCAGTTCTTC.

This clonotype was seen a few times. This rearrangement joins TRBV3-1 to TRBJ2-5, with 9 nucleotides matching TRBD1. Trimming cost V 5 bases and J 5 bases; bases outside gene matches: 15. CDR3 length: 17 amino acids. Looked up from germline, CDR1 is LGHDT and CDR2 is YNNKEL (reference sequence). The CDR3 is CASSMPGQGGGWETQYF. In DNA form, the CDR3 reads TGTGCCAGCAGCATGCCGGGACAGGGAGGGGGTTGGGAGACCCAGTACTTC.

This clonotype was observed a few times. The CDR3 nucleotides read TGTGCCAGCAGCTTAGGGGGAGCCCAATCGCCCCAGCATTTT. The encoded protein is CASSLGGAQSPQHF. The rearrangement joins TRBV7-2 to TRBJ1-5; D not resolved. CDR1 is SGHTA, CDR2 FQGNSA, per germline. V was pared by 1 base and J by 9 bases, with 13 bases between. The CDR3 is 14 amino acids.

The chain couples TRBV7-2 to TRBJ2-7, with 10 bases aligning to TRBD1. V lost 3 bases, J lost 2 bases, and 7 bases stayed unmatched. Germline CDR1 and CDR2: SGHTA and FQGNSA. This CDR3 comprises 16 residues. CDR3 residues: CASSLQGGQGTYEQYF. In nucleotides, the CDR3 is TGTGCCAGCAGCTTGCAGGGGGGACAGGGGACCTACGAGCAGTACTTC.

This clonotype was observed a handful of times. The chain couples TRBV20-1 to TRBJ1-1, with D possibly TRBD1 on 6 matching bases. V lost 3 bases and J 4 bases, leaving 15 bases between the germline ends. Germline V gives CDR1 DFQATT, CDR2 SNEGSKA (reference sequence). This CDR3 region has 14 residues. The CDR3 region is CSAREQGLGTEAFF. CDR3 sequence (DNA): TGCAGTGCTAGGGAACAGGGACTGGGCACTGAAGCTTTCTTT.

This clonotype was detected a few times. This chain connects TRBV6-5 to TRBJ2-7, with a possible D match to TRBD2 (6 bases). This CDR3 has 13 residues. V shed 7 bases and J shed 6 bases, with 16 bases lying between them. Germline CDR1 is MNHEY and CDR2 is SVGAGI. Here the CDR3 DNA reads TGTGCCAGCAACCGCCCTAGCGCTAGCGAGCAGTACTTC. As protein: CASNRPSASEQYF.

Only a few counts were recorded for this clonotype. The chain is built from TRBV27 and TRBJ2-1, with TRBD1 matching over 7 bases. J lost 10 bases, V lost 2 bases, and 8 bases had no gene match. CDR1 and CDR2 from the germline V gene are MNHEY and SMNVEV (reference sequence). The CDR3 covers 14 residues. The CDR3 coding sequence is TGTGCCAGCAGTTTAGGCCAGGACAGGTCAGAGCAGTTCTTC. Translating it yields CASSLGQDRSEQFF.

This clonotype was counted a few times. The chain recombines TRBV10-1 with TRBJ1-1, with 8 bases fitting TRBD1. V lost 5 bases and J lost 7; bases outside the gene matches: 9. The germline CDR1 and CDR2 sequences are WNHNN and SYGVQD (reference sequence). This CDR3 spans 14 amino acids. CDR3 coding DNA: TGCGCCAGCAGTAGCAGGGGGCTGTACGGTGAAGCTTTCTTT. Residues: CASSSRGLYGEAFF.

This clonotype was observed a handful of times. This chain's CDR3 is CASSLSAVNYNEQFF. The CDR3 DNA reads as TGTGCCAGCAGCTTATCAGCGGTAAACTACAATGAGCAGTTCTTC. V usage is TRBV7-3 and J usage is TRBJ2-1, with D possibly matching TRBD2 (5 bases). The germline V gene encodes CDR1 SGHTA and CDR2 FQGTGA. V was cut by 2 bases and J by 3 bases, with 11 bases left in between. The CDR3 spans 15 residues.

There are a few counts of this clonotype. The chain is built from TRBV4-2 and TRBJ1-5, with 8 positions matching TRBD1. V was clipped by 6 bases and J by 0 bases; unmatched bases: 4. Germline lookup yields CDR1 LGHNA and CDR2 YNFKEQ. The CDR3 loop spans 15 amino acids. CDR3 protein: CASRAGTGSNQPQHF. The CDR3 DNA sequence: TGTGCCAGCAGGGCCGGGACAGGTAGCAATCAGCCCCAGCATTTT.

V gene TRBV6-6 combines with J gene TRBJ2-3, with D maybe TRBD1 (6 bases). Trimming took off 7 bases at V and 1 base at J, with 12 bases between the two ends. CDR3 size: 14 residues. CDR1 is MNHNY, CDR2 SVGAGI, per germline (reference sequence). DNA for the CDR3: TGTGCCAGCACCCCCCGACAGGGCACAGATACGCAGTATTTT. It specifies CASTPRQGTDTQYF.

In its sample, this clonotype was seen a few times. The J gene is TRBJ2-2, the V gene TRBV4-1; TRBD1 aligns across 9 bases. From germline, CDR1 is MGHRA and CDR2 YSYEKL. V lost 6 bases and J lost 5; bases outside the gene matches: 7. The CDR3 has 15 residues. CDR3 protein: CASSRGQGSTGELFF. The CDR3 DNA reads as TGCGCCAGCAGTCGCGGACAGGGGTCGACCGGGGAGCTGTTTTTT.

This chain uses TRBV11-2 with TRBJ2-7; D not resolved. Germline V gene data show CDR1 as SGHAT and CDR2 as FQNNGV. This CDR3 has 11 amino acids. Deletions cut 8 bases from V and 2 bases from J, with 7 bases between. The CDR3 sequence is CASGSTYEQYF. The CDR3 DNA sequence: TGTGCCAGCGGCAGTACCTACGAGCAGTACTTC.